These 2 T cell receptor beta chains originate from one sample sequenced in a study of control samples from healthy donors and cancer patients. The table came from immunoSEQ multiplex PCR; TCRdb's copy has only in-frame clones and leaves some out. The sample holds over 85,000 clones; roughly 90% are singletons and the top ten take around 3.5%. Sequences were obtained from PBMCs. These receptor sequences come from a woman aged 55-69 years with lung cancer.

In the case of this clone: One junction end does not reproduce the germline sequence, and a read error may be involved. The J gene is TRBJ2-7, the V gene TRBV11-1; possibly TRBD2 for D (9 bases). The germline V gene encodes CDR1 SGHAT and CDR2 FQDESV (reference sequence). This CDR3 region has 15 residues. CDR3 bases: TGTGCCAGCAGCCTAGCGGGACAGGCACCCTACGAGCAGTACTTC. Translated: CASSLAGQAPYEQYF.

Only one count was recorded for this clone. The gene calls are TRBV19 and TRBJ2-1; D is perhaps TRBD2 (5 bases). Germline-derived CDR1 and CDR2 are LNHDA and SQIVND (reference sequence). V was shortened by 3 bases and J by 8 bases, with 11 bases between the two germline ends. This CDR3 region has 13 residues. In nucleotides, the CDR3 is TGTGCCAGTAGTATCCTAGCATGGGATGAGCAGTTCTTC. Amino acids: CASSILAWDEQFF.